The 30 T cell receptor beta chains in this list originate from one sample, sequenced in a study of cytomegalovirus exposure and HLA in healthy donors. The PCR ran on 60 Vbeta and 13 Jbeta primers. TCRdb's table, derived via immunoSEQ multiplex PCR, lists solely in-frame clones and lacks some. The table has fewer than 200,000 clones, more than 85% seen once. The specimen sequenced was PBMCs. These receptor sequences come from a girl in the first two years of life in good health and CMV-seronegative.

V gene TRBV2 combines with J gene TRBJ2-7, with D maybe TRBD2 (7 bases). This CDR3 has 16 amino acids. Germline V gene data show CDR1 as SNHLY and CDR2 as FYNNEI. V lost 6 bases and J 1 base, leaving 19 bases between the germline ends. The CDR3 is CASRPHKGGASYEQYF. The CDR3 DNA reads TGTGCCAGCAGACCTCACAAAGGGGGGGCATCCTACGAGCAGTACTTC.

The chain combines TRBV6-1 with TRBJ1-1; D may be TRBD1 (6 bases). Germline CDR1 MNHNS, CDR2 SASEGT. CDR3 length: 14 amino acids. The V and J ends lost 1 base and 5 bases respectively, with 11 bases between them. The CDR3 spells CASSEEGVVTEAFF. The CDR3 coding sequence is TGTGCCAGCAGTGAAGAGGGGGTTGTGACTGAAGCTTTCTTT.

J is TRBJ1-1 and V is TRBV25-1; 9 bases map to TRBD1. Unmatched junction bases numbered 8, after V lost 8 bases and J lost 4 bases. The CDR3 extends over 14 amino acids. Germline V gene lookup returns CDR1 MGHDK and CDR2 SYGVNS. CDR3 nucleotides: TGTGCCAGCCGGGACAGGGTAATAGGCACTGAAGCTTTCTTT. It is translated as CASRDRVIGTEAFF.

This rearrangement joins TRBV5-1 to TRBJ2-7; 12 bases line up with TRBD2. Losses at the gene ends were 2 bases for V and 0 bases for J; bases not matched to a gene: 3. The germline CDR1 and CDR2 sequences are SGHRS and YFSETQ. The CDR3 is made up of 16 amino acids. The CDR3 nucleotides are TGCGCCAGCAGCTTTAGACTAGCGGGAGACTCCTACGAGCAGTACTTC. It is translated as CASSFRLAGDSYEQYF. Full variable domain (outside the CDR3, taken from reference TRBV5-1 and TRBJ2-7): KAGVTQTPRYLIKTRGQQVTLSCSPISGHRSVSWYQQTPGQGLQFLFEYFSETQRNKGNFPGRFSGRQFSNSRSEMNVSTLELGDSALYLCASSFRLAGDSYEQYFGPGTRLTVT.

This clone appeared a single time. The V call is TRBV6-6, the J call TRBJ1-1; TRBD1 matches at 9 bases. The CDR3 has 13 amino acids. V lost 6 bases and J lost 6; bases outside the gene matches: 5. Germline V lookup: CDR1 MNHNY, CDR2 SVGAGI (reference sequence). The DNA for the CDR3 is TGTGCCAGCAGCTTAGACAGGGGGGCTGAAGCTTTCTTT. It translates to CASSLDRGAEAFF.

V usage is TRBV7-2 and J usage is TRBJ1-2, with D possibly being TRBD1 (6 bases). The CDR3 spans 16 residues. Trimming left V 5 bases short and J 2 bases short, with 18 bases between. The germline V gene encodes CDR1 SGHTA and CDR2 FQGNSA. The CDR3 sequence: CASSPISGTPNYGYTF. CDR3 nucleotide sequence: TGTGCCAGCAGCCCAATCTCTGGGACACCAAACTATGGCTACACCTTC.

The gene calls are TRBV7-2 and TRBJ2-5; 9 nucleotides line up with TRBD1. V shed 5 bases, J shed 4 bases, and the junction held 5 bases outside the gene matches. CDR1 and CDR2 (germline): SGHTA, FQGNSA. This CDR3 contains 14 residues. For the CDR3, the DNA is TGTGCCAGCAGCCCAGGGACAGGGCGAGAGACCCAGTACTTC. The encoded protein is CASSPGTGRETQYF.

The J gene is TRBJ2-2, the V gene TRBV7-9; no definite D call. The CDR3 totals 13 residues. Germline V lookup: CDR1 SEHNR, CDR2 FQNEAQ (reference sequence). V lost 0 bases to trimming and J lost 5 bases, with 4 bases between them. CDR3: CASSLARTGELFF. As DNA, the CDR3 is TGTGCCAGCAGCTTAGCCCGGACCGGGGAGCTGTTTTTT.

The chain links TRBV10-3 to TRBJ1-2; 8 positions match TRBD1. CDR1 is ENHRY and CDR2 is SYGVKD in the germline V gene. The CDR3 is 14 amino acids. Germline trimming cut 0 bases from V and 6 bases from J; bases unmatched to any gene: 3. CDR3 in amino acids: CAISESTGVDGYTF. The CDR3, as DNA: TGTGCCATCAGTGAGTCGACAGGGGTGGATGGCTACACCTTC.

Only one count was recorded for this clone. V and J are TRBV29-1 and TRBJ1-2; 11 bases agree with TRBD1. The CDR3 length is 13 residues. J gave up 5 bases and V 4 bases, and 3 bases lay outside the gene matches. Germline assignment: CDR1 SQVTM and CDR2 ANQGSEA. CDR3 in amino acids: CSVGTGGAYGYTF. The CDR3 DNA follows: TGCAGCGTTGGGACAGGGGGCGCGTATGGCTACACCTTC.

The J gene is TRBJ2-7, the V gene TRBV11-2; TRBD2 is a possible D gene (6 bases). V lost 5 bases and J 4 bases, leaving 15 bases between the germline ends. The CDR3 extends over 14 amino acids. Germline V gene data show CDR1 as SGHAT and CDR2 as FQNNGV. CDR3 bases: TGTGCCAGCAGCCTTCTACTAGCCGGGTACGAGCAGTACTTC. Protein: CASSLLLAGYEQYF.

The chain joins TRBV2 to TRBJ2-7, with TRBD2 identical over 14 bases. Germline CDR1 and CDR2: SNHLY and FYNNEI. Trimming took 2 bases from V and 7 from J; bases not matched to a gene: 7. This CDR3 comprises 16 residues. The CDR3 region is CASSERGGLAGGEQYF. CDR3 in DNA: TGTGCCAGCAGTGAACGGGGAGGACTAGCGGGAGGTGAGCAGTACTTC.

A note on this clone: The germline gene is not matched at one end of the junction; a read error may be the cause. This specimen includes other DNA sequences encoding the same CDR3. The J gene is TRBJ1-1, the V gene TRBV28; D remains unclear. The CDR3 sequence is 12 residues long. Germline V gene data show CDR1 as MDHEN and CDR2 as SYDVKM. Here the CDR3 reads CASSFLYTEAFF. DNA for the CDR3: TGTGCCAGCAGTTTCCTGTACACCGAAGCTTTCTTT.

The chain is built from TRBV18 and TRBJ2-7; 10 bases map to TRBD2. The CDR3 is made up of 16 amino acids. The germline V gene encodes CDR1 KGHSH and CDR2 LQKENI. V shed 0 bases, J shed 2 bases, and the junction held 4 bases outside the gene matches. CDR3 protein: CASSPPGTSVTYEQYF. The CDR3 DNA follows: TGTGCCAGCTCACCACCAGGGACTAGCGTCACCTACGAGCAGTACTTC.

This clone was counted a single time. CDR3 sequence (DNA): TGTGCCAGCAGCCTTAAACAGGGAACAATCGAAAAACTGTTTTTT. Translating it yields CASSLKQGTIEKLFF. The V and J genes are TRBV5-4 and TRBJ1-4, with D perhaps TRBD1 (6 bases). The CDR3 runs 15 residues. V was cut by 4 bases and J by 8 bases, with 18 bases left in between. Germline CDR1 is SGHNT and CDR2 is YYREEE (reference sequence).

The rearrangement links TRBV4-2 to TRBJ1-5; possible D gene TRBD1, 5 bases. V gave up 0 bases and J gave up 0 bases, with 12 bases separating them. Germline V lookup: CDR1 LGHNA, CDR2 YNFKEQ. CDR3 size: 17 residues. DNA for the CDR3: TGTGCCAGCAGCCAAGATTGGGGCTCCTATAGCAATCAGCCCCAGCATTTT. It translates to CASSQDWGSYSNQPQHF.

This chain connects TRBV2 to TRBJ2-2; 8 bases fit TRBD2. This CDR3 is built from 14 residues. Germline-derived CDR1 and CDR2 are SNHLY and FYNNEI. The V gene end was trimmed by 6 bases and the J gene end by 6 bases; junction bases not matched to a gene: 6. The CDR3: CASRRDGGAGELFF. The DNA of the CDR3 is TGTGCCAGCAGAAGAGACGGGGGGGCCGGGGAGCTGTTTTTT.

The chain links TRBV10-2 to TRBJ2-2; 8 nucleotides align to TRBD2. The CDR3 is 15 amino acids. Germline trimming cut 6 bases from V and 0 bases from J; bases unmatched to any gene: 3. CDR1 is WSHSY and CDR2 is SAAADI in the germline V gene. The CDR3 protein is CASRGGGSNTGELFF. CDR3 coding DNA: TGCGCCAGCAGGGGCGGGGGGTCGAACACCGGGGAGCTGTTTTTT.

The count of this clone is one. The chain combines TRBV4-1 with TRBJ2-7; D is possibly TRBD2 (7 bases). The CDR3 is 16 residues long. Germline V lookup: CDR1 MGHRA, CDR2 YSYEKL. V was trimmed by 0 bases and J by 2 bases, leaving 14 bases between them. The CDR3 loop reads CASSQDGGGRTYEQYF. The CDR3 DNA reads TGCGCCAGCAGCCAAGACGGCGGGGGCAGGACCTACGAGCAGTACTTC.

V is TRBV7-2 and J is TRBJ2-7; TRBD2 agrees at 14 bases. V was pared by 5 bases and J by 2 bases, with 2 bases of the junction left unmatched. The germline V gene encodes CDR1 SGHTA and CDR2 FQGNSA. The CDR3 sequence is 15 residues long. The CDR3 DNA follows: TGTGCCAGCAGCATGACTAGCGGGGGGGCCTACGAGCAGTACTTC. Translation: CASSMTSGGAYEQYF.

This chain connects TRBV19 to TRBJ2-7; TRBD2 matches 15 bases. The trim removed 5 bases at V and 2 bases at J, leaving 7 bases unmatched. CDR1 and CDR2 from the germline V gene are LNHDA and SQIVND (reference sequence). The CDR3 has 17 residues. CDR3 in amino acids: CASSLGLAGGQTYEQYF. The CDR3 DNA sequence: TGTGCCAGTAGTTTGGGACTAGCGGGAGGCCAAACCTACGAGCAGTACTTC.

CDR3 sequence reads: CASSLSPGAYEQYF. The CDR3 coding sequence is TGTGCCAGCAGCTTAAGCCCGGGAGCTTACGAGCAGTACTTC. The rearrangement uses TRBV7-7 and TRBJ2-7; D might be TRBD2 (6 bases). This CDR3 has 14 amino acids. V shed 2 bases and J shed 4 bases, with 12 bases lying between them. The V gene's germline CDR1 is SSHAT and CDR2 FNYEAQ (reference sequence).

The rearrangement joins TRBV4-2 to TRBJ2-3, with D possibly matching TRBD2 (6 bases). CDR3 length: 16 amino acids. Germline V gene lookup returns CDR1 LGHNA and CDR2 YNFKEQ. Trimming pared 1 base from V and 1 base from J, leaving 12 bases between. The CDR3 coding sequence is TGTGCCAGCAGCCAAGGCTCAGGGAGGCGCACAGATACGCAGTATTTT. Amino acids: CASSQGSGRRTDTQYF.

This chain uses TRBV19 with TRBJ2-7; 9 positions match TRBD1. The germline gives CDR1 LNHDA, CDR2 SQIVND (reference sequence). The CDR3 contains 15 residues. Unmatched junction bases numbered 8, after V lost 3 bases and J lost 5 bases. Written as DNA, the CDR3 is TGTGCCAGTAGTATCGGGACAGGGAGCGGGAACGAGCAGTACTTC. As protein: CASSIGTGSGNEQYF.

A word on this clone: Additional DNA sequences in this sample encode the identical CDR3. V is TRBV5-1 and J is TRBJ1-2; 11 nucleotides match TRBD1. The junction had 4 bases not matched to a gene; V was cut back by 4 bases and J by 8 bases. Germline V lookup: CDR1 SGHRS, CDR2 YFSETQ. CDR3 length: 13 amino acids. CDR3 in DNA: TGCGCCAGCAGCCAGGGACAGGGGGACGGCTACACCTTC. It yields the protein CASSQGQGDGYTF.

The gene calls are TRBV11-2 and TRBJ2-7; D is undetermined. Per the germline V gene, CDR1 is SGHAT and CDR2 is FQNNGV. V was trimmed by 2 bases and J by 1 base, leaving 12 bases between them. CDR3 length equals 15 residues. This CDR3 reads CASSLSGGPSYEQYF. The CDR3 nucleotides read TGTGCCAGCAGCTTATCAGGTGGTCCTTCCTACGAGCAGTACTTC.

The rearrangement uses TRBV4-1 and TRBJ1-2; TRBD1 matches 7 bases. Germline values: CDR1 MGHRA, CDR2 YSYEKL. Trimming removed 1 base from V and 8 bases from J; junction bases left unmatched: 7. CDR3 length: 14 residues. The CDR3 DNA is TGCGCCAGCAGCCAAGCCCTAACAGGGGTAGGCTACACCTTC. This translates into CASSQALTGVGYTF.

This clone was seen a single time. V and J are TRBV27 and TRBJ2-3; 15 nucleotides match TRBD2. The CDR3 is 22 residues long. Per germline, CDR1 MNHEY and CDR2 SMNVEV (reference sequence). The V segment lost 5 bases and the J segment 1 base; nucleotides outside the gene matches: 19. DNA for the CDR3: TGTGCCAGCAGTCCCATGCTCACGTCCCGGACTAGCGGGGGGGCGGGCACAGATACGCAGTATTTT. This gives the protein CASSPMLTSRTSGGAGTDTQYF.

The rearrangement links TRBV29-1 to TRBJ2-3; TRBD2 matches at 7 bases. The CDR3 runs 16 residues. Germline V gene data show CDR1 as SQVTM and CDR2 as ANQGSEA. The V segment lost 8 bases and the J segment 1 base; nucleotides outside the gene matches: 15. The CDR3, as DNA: TGCAGCTCCGGCGATCGGACTAGGTTTGGCACAGATACGCAGTATTTT. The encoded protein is CSSGDRTRFGTDTQYF.

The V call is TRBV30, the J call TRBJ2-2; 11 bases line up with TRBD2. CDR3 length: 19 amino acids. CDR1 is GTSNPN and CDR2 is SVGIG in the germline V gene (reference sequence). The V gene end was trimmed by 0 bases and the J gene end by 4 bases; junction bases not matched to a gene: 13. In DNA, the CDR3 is TGTGCCTGGAGTGTACTGGGTAGCGGGAGGGCGGTTGGCACCGGGGAGCTGTTTTTT. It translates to CAWSVLGSGRAVGTGELFF.